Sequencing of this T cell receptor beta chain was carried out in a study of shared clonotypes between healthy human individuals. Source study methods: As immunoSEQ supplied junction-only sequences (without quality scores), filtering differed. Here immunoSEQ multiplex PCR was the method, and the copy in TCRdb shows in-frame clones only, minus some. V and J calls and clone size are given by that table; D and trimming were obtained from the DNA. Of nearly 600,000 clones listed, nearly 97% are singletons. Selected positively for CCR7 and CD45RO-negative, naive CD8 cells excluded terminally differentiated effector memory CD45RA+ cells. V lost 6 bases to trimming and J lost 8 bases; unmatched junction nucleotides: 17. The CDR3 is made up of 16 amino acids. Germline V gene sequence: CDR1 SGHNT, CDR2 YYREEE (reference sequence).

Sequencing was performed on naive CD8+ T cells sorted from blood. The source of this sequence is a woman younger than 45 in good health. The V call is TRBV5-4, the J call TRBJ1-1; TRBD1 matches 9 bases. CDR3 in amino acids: CASTRTGAARRPEAFF. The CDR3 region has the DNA TGTGCCAGCACCCGGACAGGGGCCGCGAGGAGGCCAGAAGCTTTCTTT.